These 23 T cell receptor beta chains were sequenced from one sample in a study of beta chain features in type 1 diabetes. Isolated RNA was reverse transcribed in full, so expressed TCRB transcripts were sequenced. The method was immunoSEQ multiplex PCR; TCRdb's version includes in-frame clones alone and lacks a portion of them. The sample includes 810,000 or so clones, about a sixth of them seen just once. Sequencing was carried out using naive CD4+ T cells from blood. The receptors stem from a woman between 18 and 29 years old in good health.

CDR3 nucleotides: TGTGCCAGCAGCGCTGTCCTTGGGGGCGGGGAGCTGTTTTTT. Encoded protein: CASSAVLGGGELFF. This chain joins TRBV7-3 and TRBJ2-2; perhaps D is TRBD1 or TRBD2 (5 bases each). Trimming removed 5 bases at V and 7 bases at J, with 14 bases between. This CDR3 has 14 amino acids. CDR1 and CDR2 (germline): SGHTA, FQGTGA.

This clone showed up just a few times. V and J are TRBV5-1 and TRBJ2-5; TRBD2 might be the D (5 bases). Germline V gene sequence: CDR1 SGHRS, CDR2 YFSETQ. This CDR3 comprises 14 residues. V was trimmed by 2 bases and J by 2 bases, leaving 10 bases between them. CDR3 sequence reads: CASSFGGRQETQYF. For the CDR3, the DNA is TGCGCCAGCAGCTTCGGAGGACGACAAGAGACCCAGTACTTC.

The chain is built from TRBV4-3 and TRBJ2-2; D unclear. The CDR3 is made up of 13 amino acids. The germline CDR1 and CDR2 sequences are LGHNA and YSLEER. V gave up 0 bases and J gave up 6 bases, with 5 bases separating them. Here the CDR3 reads CASSQDPAGELFF. In DNA, the CDR3 is TGCGCCAGCAGCCAAGATCCGGCCGGGGAGCTGTTTTTT.

The rearrangement links TRBV28 to TRBJ2-7; the match to TRBD1 covers 11 bases. With 9 bases clipped from V and 1 base from J, the junction kept 8 bases outside the gene matches. This CDR3 contains 15 residues. CDR1 is MDHEN and CDR2 is SYDVKM in the germline V gene. The CDR3 spells CASTYRDRGSYEQYF. The CDR3 nucleotides are TGTGCCAGTACTTACCGGGACAGGGGGTCCTACGAGCAGTACTTC.

This clone was observed a handful of times. The DNA of the CDR3 is TGTGCCAGCTGGGACAGGGGATTGAGCGGAAACACCATATATTTT. Residues: CASWDRGLSGNTIYF. This sequence joins TRBV6-5 and TRBJ1-3, with 10 bases lining up with TRBD1. Germline V gene sequence: CDR1 MNHEY, CDR2 SVGAGI. The CDR3 has 15 residues. J gave up 4 bases and V 8 bases, and 8 bases lay outside the gene matches.

The V gene is TRBV29-1, the J gene TRBJ2-1; D unclear. CDR3 length: 14 amino acids. Germline assignment: CDR1 SQVTM and CDR2 ANQGSEA. V gave up 3 bases and J gave up 5 bases, with 14 bases separating them. CDR3 DNA sequence: TGCAGCGTTGAGTTCCTACTAAGGGACAATGAGCAGTTCTTC. Amino acid sequence: CSVEFLLRDNEQFF.

This chain joins TRBV6-6 and TRBJ1-5; 7 bases are a match to TRBD1. CDR1 is MNHNY and CDR2 is SVGAGI in the germline V gene (reference sequence). Losses at the gene ends were 4 bases for V and 1 base for J; bases not matched to a gene: 7. The CDR3 has 16 residues. The CDR3 reads CASSFPGQESNQPQHF. As DNA, the CDR3 is TGTGCCAGCAGTTTTCCCGGACAGGAAAGCAATCAGCCCCAGCATTTT.

A few counts support this clone. This rearrangement joins TRBV4-2 to TRBJ2-7, with 13 bases aligning to TRBD2. Trimming took 10 bases from V and 7 from J; bases not matched to a gene: 10. The CDR3 consists of 14 residues. Per germline, CDR1 LGHNA and CDR2 YNFKEQ. The CDR3 reads CATGLAGEGREQYF. The DNA of the CDR3 is TGTGCCACCGGACTAGCGGGAGAGGGCAGGGAGCAGTACTTC.

This clone was counted a few times. The chain carries TRBV10-3 and TRBJ2-7; possibly TRBD2 for D (5 bases). With 3 bases removed from V and 6 bases from J, the gap between germline ends came to 24 bases. Germline lookup yields CDR1 ENHRY and CDR2 SYGVKD. This CDR3 comprises 17 residues. CDR3 residues: CAISESARQSSRGEQYF. The CDR3 region has the DNA TGTGCCATCAGTGAATCAGCGCGTCAGTCTAGCCGGGGCGAGCAGTACTTC.

This sequence joins TRBV5-1 and TRBJ2-1, with 11 positions matching TRBD2. Germline-derived CDR1 and CDR2 are SGHRS and YFSETQ. V was pared by 3 bases and J by 5 bases, with 16 bases of the junction left unmatched. The length of the CDR3 is 19 residues. The CDR3 DNA reads TGCGCCAGCAGCTGGGCTCGACGGACTAGCGGGTTGGTCCACAATGAGCAGTTCTTC. It specifies CASSWARRTSGLVHNEQFF.

The table lists this clone with a few counts. The chain uses TRBV5-4 and TRBJ2-7; 12 nucleotides agree with TRBD2. There are 17 residues in the CDR3. The V gene end was trimmed by 1 base and the J gene end by 5 bases; junction bases not matched to a gene: 10. The germline gives CDR1 SGHNT, CDR2 YYREEE (reference sequence). CDR3 bases: TGTGCCAGCAGCTTGCGGCTAGCGGGAGGGCCGGGCCACGAGCAGTACTTC. Encoded protein: CASSLRLAGGPGHEQYF.

The V gene is TRBV5-4, the J gene TRBJ2-7, with 9 positions matching TRBD1. The CDR3 extends over 13 amino acids. Germline V gene sequence: CDR1 SGHNT, CDR2 YYREEE (reference sequence). V lost 4 bases and J lost 3; bases outside the gene matches: 2. The CDR3: CASSQTGGYEQYF. The CDR3 region has the DNA TGTGCCAGCAGCCAGACAGGGGGCTACGAGCAGTACTTC. Looking up the rest from reference TRBV5-4 and TRBJ2-7 gives the full variable domain: ETGVTQSPTHLIKTRGQQVTLRCSSQSGHNTVSWYQQALGQGPQFIFQYYREEENGRGNFPPRFSGLQFPNYSSELNVNALELDDSALYLCASSQTGGYEQYFGPGTRLTVT.

V gene TRBV4-1 combines with J gene TRBJ2-1; D assignment may be TRBD1 or TRBD2 (7 bases each). The V gene lost 4 bases and the J gene lost 6 bases, with 22 bases spanning the gap. The CDR3 loop spans 17 amino acids. Per the germline V gene, CDR1 is MGHRA and CDR2 is YSYEKL. The CDR3 DNA follows: TGCGCCAGCAGCCCGAGACAGGGAGGGACTACAGGCAATGAGCAGTTCTTC. Translation: CASSPRQGGTTGNEQFF.

This sequence joins TRBV5-8 and TRBJ2-1; D remains ambiguous. Per the germline V gene, CDR1 is SGHTS and CDR2 is YDEGEE. This CDR3 spans 14 amino acids. V lost 2 bases to trimming and J lost 4 bases, with 10 bases between them. CDR3 nucleotides: TGTGCCAGCAGCTTTGCAGGCATTTACAATGAGCAGTTCTTC. Residues: CASSFAGIYNEQFF.

This chain joins TRBV10-3 and TRBJ2-5; 7 bases map to TRBD2. V lost 3 bases and J lost 2; bases outside the gene matches: 3. CDR3 size: 14 residues. CDR1 is ENHRY and CDR2 is SYGVKD in the germline V gene. The CDR3 sequence is CAISDPSGQETQYF. DNA of the CDR3: TGTGCCATCAGTGATCCTAGCGGACAAGAGACCCAGTACTTC.

The chain links TRBV13 to TRBJ1-2; TRBD1 aligns across 7 bases. The V segment lost 10 bases and the J segment 7 bases; nucleotides outside the gene matches: 18. This CDR3 spans 15 amino acids. Per germline, CDR1 PRHDT and CDR2 FYEKMQ (reference sequence). The CDR3 sequence is CATDLLGQASFGYTF. In nucleotides, the CDR3 is TGTGCCACCGACCTACTAGGACAGGCTTCGTTTGGCTACACCTTC.

The V gene is TRBV2, the J gene TRBJ1-5, with a tentative D call TRBD1 (6 bases). The CDR3 is made up of 13 amino acids. Germline assignment: CDR1 SNHLY and CDR2 FYNNEI. V was shortened by 5 bases and J by 4 bases, with 9 bases between the two germline ends. CDR3 sequence: CASSRTGNQPQHF. CDR3 nucleotide sequence: TGTGCCAGCAGTCGTACAGGGAATCAGCCCCAGCATTTT.

This clone was counted only a few times. The DNA for the CDR3 is TGTGCCAGCAGTGCCCTCTACCGGGACGAAAACATTCAGTACTTC. Translating gives CASSALYRDENIQYF. The chain uses TRBV2 and TRBJ2-4, with D tentatively TRBD1 or TRBD2 (5 bases each). CDR1 SNHLY and CDR2 FYNNEI come from the germline V gene. V was cut by 4 bases and J by 5 bases, with 15 bases left in between. CDR3 length equals 15 residues.

The chain employs TRBV7-2 and TRBJ2-3, with TRBD2 identical over 8 bases. The CDR3 sequence is 14 residues long. CDR1 and CDR2 from the germline V gene are SGHTA and FQGNSA. The V gene end was trimmed by 5 bases and the J gene end by 4 bases; junction bases not matched to a gene: 5. CDR3 residues: CASSPPGGADTQYF. The CDR3 DNA is TGTGCCAGCAGCCCACCGGGGGGGGCAGATACGCAGTATTTT. The full variable domain, rest sourced from reference TRBV7-2 and TRBJ2-3, is GAGVSQSPSNKVTEKGKDVELRCDPISGHTALYWYRQSLGQGLEFLIYFQGNSAPDKSGLPSDRFSAERTGGSVSTLTIQRTQQEDSAVYLCASSPPGGADTQYFGPGTRLTVL.

This clone was detected a few times. The V call is TRBV4-2, the J call TRBJ1-1; 7 bases map to TRBD1. Germline assignment: CDR1 LGHNA and CDR2 YNFKEQ. V lost 6 bases, J lost 0 bases, and 4 bases stayed unmatched. This CDR3 contains 14 residues. CDR3 protein: CASRYRGMNTEAFF. The CDR3, as DNA: TGTGCCAGCAGGTACAGGGGCATGAACACTGAAGCTTTCTTT.

This clone has more than one count but fewer than ten. V usage is TRBV19 and J usage is TRBJ2-4; possible D gene TRBD2, 6 bases. This CDR3 comprises 13 residues. The germline V gene has CDR1 LNHDA and CDR2 SQIVND (reference sequence). V lost 3 bases and J 10 bases, leaving 13 bases between the germline ends. The CDR3 is CASSISGVQIQYF. CDR3 sequence (DNA): TGTGCCAGTAGTATCTCGGGGGTACAGATTCAGTACTTC.

The chain links TRBV27 to TRBJ2-5, with 9 bases lining up with TRBD2. Trimming cost V 5 bases and J 3 bases; bases outside gene matches: 4. Germline V gene sequence: CDR1 MNHEY, CDR2 SMNVEV (reference sequence). This CDR3 has 14 residues. The CDR3 DNA is TGTGCCAGCAGTAGGCTAGCGGGGAAAGAGACCCAGTACTTC. Its protein product is CASSRLAGKETQYF.

The sample holds a few counts of this clone. This sequence joins TRBV28 and TRBJ1-4; weak D call: TRBD1 (6 bases). Germline V gene sequence: CDR1 MDHEN, CDR2 SYDVKM. There are 15 residues in the CDR3. Trimming pared 7 bases from V and 6 bases from J, leaving 18 bases between. For the CDR3, the DNA is TGTGCCAGCACTACCACCGGAGGGGGGGATGAAAAACTGTTTTTT. Residues: CASTTTGGGDEKLFF.